This TCR beta chain was sequenced for a study of T cells in tumors after PD-1 blockade. Study context: Treatment was either pembrolizumab 200 mg every 3 weeks or cemiplimab 350 mg every 2 weeks. Daily vismodegib 150 mg continued in a subset of anti-PD-1-treated patients.

As concerns this clone: No antigen is known for it.

Genomic DNA template from tumor biopsies or peripheral blood, roughly 600 ng to 6,500 ng input. Trimming stripped 1 base from V and 7 bases from J, with 11 bases between. Germline CDR1 and CDR2: LGHDT and YNNKEL (reference sequence). This CDR3 is built from 15 residues. Findings of the study overall: Some novel exhausted tumor clones appeared in pre-treatment blood, suggesting peripheral recruitment.

Only in-frame clones appear in the TCRdb table, and some are missing; sequencing was by immunoSEQ multiplex PCR. There are approximately 60,000 clones in the sample; around 67% occur only once, and approximately 4.8% lies in the top ten. The receptor comes from a human donor with basal cell carcinoma. The chain joins TRBV3-1 (or the pseudogene TRBV3-2) to TRBJ1-6; D not resolved. Here the sequenced sample was PBMCs, taken after anti-PD-1 treatment. This CDR3 is CASSQGAARNSPLHF. CDR3 DNA sequence: TGTGCCAGCAGCCAAGGAGCAGCCAGGAATTCACCCCTCCACTTT.